This entry is about one T cell receptor (beta chain). It has no known antigen specificity. Each CD8+ T cell subset was flow-sorted in triplicate, and 300,000 or so cells per subset were placed directly into RLT lysis buffer. To exclude memory contaminants, naive CD8+ T cells were stringently defined as CD45RO-CCR7+CD27+CD95-. Peripheral blood mononuclear cells were isolated from buffy coats using standard density gradient centrifugation. A FACSAria III was used to flow-sort naive CD8+ T cells into CXCR3-negative and CXCR3-positive populations. Total RNA was extracted from sorted cells using an RNeasy Mini Kit. The sample was run on a NextSeq 550. The Human TCR Profiling Kit (MiLaboratory) was used to make UMI-labeled 5' RACE TRB cDNA libraries. The full amount of extracted RNA was used for cDNA synthesis, and the full amount of resulting cDNA was used for PCR amplification. Libraries were prepared in parallel using an identical number of PCR cycles. The paper's processing steps were these. With a minimum of two reads required per UMI, MIGEC and MiXCR pulled out about 50,000 +/- 10,000 unique UMI-labeled TRB cDNA molecules from each library. An average of approximately 40,000 +/- 10,000 functional in-frame TRB CDR3 nucleotide clonotypes without stop codons was found per library. After downsampling to 5000 UMI-labeled TRB molecules per sample, diversity metrics such as normalized Shannon-Wiener and Chao1 were calculated in VDJtools. For the central five CDR3 residues, VDJtools calculated physicochemical properties weighted by clonotype size, namely interaction energy, strength, volume and Kidera factor 4. The reads underwent TCRdb reprocessing, giving one record for each CDR3 protein sequence and no DNA. The authors' filters were not applied to this entry. The data table for this sample lists tens of thousands of distinct CDR3 sequences. The ten most abundant clones make up roughly 0.89% of the sample.

The sample originates from a study of CXCR3-negative and CXCR3-positive naive CD8 T cells (dated by TCRdb to 2018 to 2020). With regard to the full study: In total, approximately 140 million TRB reads were obtained, or roughly 1.5 +/- 0.3 million reads per library. The diversity and physicochemical repertoire analyses included fewer than twelve donors pooled from two independent experiments. The TRBV-TRBJ cluster analysis covered naive subsets from 5 or 6 donors and memory cells from 3 donors.

For CDR1 and CDR2, the germline V gene lists SGHDT and YYEEEE. The CDR3 starts with the cysteine, ends with the phenylalanine, and has 15 residues. No DNA was logged. The research as a whole found: Compared with CXCR3-negative naive cells, CXCR3-positive naive cells had TRB CDR3s with higher hydrophobicity (lower Kidera factor 4), lower energy, and higher strength and volume indices. Both naive subsets had comparably high repertoire diversity, while memory CD8+ T cells had much lower repertoire diversity. Because CXCR3 expression was partially decreased after cryopreservation, freshly isolated PBMCs were used for most assays. TRBV-TRBJ usage was similar between naive CXCR3-negative and CXCR3-positive cells from the same donor, while memory cells showed distinct patterns. Because surface CD5, which is linked to self-reactivity in mice, was comparable between the naive subsets, TCR interaction strength was also inferred from TRB CDR3 physicochemical properties.

The rearranged segments are TRBV5-6 and TRBJ2-3; the TRBD2 assignment by TCRdb is unverifiable without DNA. The clonotype originates from a human donor in good health. Some clones in this sample may be carry-over from other donors' samples. The sequencing sample was made of naive CXCR3+ CD8+ T cells from blood. The cell subset or site label of this sample denotes: CD45RO-CCR7+CD27+CD95- naive CD8+ T cells expressing CXCR3 (TNR3+). This receptor carries the CDR3 CASSLWGEDTDTQYF.